This T cell receptor (beta chain) appears in the sequencing data of a study of T-cell memory formation after mild COVID-19. Notes on the study in general: Clones contracting day 15 to 85 were balanced CD4/CD8; later expanders leaned CD4+.

J gave up 9 bases and V 8 bases, and 11 bases lay outside the gene matches. The CDR3 covers 14 residues. Germline assignment: CDR1 MNHNS and CDR2 SASEGT. Employing constant-segment primers, 5'RACE generated TCR alpha and TCR beta cDNA libraries bearing sample barcodes and UMIs. TCRdb reanalysed the 5' RACE reads using MiXCR and keeps one entry per CDR3 protein. The sample lists a few hundred thousand distinct CDR3 sequences, under 30% seen once, with about 13% in the top ten. As for this clonotype: Its antigen is not identified.

The sequence was collected from an adult woman who had mild COVID-19 (a few samples of this study predate the infection). Cell type and time point are not known. V is TRBV6-1 and J is TRBJ2-3; 10 positions match TRBD1. The material sequenced was PBMCs or a T cell subset sorted from them (not recorded which). The CDR3 DNA reads TGTGCCAGCGTAAGGGACAGGGGCCCTGAGACGCAGTATTTT. Protein sequence: CASVRDRGPETQYF.